Listed here are 6 T cell receptor beta chains from one sample, sequenced in a study of cytomegalovirus exposure and HLA in healthy donors. Generated by immunoSEQ multiplex PCR, the TCRdb table keeps only in-frame clones and is missing some. The sample records hundreds of thousands of clones, roughly 90% being singletons. The sequencing input was PBMCs. These receptors all stem from a woman aged 18-29 years in good health and CMV-seronegative.

The chain carries TRBV10-3 and TRBJ1-2, with D unresolved. The germline CDR1 and CDR2 sequences are ENHRY and SYGVKD. V was trimmed by 3 bases and J by 3 bases, leaving 17 bases between them. This CDR3 spans 16 amino acids. In DNA form, the CDR3 reads TGTGCCATCAGTGAAGGTATAGGCCAGGTTGACTATGGCTACACCTTC. Translated: CAISEGIGQVDYGYTF.

This chain links TRBV27 with TRBJ2-7; possible D gene TRBD1, 6 bases. The germline V and J ends were trimmed by 6 bases and 3 bases, with 15 bases remaining between them. Germline V gene sequence: CDR1 MNHEY, CDR2 SMNVEV (reference sequence). This CDR3 has 14 amino acids. CDR3 coding DNA: TGTGCCAGCAGCCTGACAGGCTCGATCTACGAGCAGTACTTC. This sequence encodes CASSLTGSIYEQYF.

The V and J genes are TRBV4-1 and TRBJ2-2; D might be TRBD2 (6 bases). The CDR3 has 15 amino acids. V was shortened by 4 bases and J by 4 bases, with 13 bases between the two germline ends. The germline V gene has CDR1 MGHRA and CDR2 YSYEKL. The DNA for the CDR3 is TGCGCCAGCAGCCCACCTGGGGGGAGCACCGGGGAGCTGTTTTTT. Amino acids: CASSPPGGSTGELFF.

There are a few counts of this clone. The chain has TRBV6-1 and TRBJ1-1; 9 positions match TRBD1. CDR3 length equals 14 residues. V lost 8 bases and J lost 3; bases outside the gene matches: 7. Germline-derived CDR1 and CDR2 are MNHNS and SASEGT. The CDR3: CASGGTGWYTEAFF. In nucleotides, the CDR3 is TGTGCCAGCGGGGGGACAGGGTGGTACACTGAAGCTTTCTTT.

The chain has TRBV5-1 and TRBJ2-5; D might be TRBD1 (6 bases). The CDR3 sequence is 15 residues long. Germline values: CDR1 SGHRS, CDR2 YFSETQ. Trimming took 4 bases from V and 3 from J, leaving 16 bases between them. The CDR3 DNA sequence: TGCGCCAGCAGCGCCCGAGTCCCAGGGGAAGAGACCCAGTACTTC. This gives the protein CASSARVPGEETQYF. Supplemented by reference TRBV5-1 and TRBJ2-5, the full variable domain reads KAGVTQTPRYLIKTRGQQVTLSCSPISGHRSVSWYQQTPGQGLQFLFEYFSETQRNKGNFPGRFSGRQFSNSRSEMNVSTLELGDSALYLCASSARVPGEETQYFGPGTRLLVL.

V is TRBV14 and J is TRBJ2-7; 14 bases map to TRBD2. CDR3 length: 16 residues. The germline V gene has CDR1 SGHDN and CDR2 FVKESK. Unmatched junction bases numbered 2, after V lost 1 base and J lost 3 bases. The CDR3 is CASSQAGLAGVYEQYF. CDR3 in DNA: TGTGCCAGCAGCCAAGCGGGACTAGCGGGAGTCTACGAGCAGTACTTC.